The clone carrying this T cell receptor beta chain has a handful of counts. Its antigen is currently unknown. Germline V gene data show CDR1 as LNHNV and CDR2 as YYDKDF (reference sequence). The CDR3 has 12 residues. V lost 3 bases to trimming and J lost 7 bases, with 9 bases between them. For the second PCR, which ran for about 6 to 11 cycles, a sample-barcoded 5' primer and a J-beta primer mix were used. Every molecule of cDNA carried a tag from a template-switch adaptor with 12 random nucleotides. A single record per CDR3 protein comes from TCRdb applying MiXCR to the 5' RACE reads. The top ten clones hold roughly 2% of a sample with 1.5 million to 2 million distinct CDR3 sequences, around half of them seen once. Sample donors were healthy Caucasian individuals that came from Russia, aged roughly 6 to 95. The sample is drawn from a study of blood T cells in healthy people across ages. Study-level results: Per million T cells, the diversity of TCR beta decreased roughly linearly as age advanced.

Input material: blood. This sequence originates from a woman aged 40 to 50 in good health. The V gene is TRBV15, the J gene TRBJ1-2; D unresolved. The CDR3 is CATSSFEFGYTF. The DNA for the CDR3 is TGTGCCACCAGCAGTTTCGAGTTTGGCTACACCTTC. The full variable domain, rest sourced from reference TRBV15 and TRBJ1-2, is DAMVIQNPRYQVTQFGKPVTLSCSQTLNHNVMYWYQQKSSQAPKLLFHYYDKDFNNEADTPDNFQSRRPNTSFCFLDIRSPGLGDTAMYLCATSSFEFGYTFGSGTRLTVV.